This T cell receptor (beta chain) derives from a study of blood T cell repertoires in COVID-19. Germline lookup yields CDR1 SNHLY and CDR2 FYNNEI. V was clipped by 1 base and J by 12 bases, with 12 bases between them. This CDR3 spans 12 amino acids. Profiling relied on immunoSEQ multiplex PCR, and the TCRdb table lists in-frame clones only, not all of them. The sample lists more than 95,000 clones; 88% were seen once. Input material: peripheral blood. The chain carries TRBV2 and TRBJ1-2; a possible D gene is TRBD1 (6 bases). This TCR derives from a human donor in a cohort sampled during active COVID-19. The CDR3 region has the DNA TGTGCCAGCAGTGAAGAGGACAGAGGGAACACCTTC. As protein: CASSEEDRGNTF.